The clone carrying this T cell receptor (beta chain) was seen just once. The data derive from a study of blood T cell repertoires in COVID-19. Study details: Some COVID-19 samples were acute and others convalescent; all came from the United States, Italy and Spain.

The protocol was immunoSEQ multiplex PCR, while the TCRdb copy is restricted to in-frame clones and leaves out a portion. The sample lists tens of thousands of clones, roughly 88% occurring once. This CDR3 has 16 residues. This receptor was identified in a human donor in a cohort sampled during active COVID-19. The gene calls are TRBV12-1 and TRBJ2-4; the table names TRBD2, a call not compared with the DNA. TRBV12-1 is termed a pseudogene. The specimen sequenced was peripheral blood. The CDR3 reads CASSFEAGAAKNIQYF. The CDR3 region has the DNA TGTGCCAGCAGCTTTGAGGCGGGAGCAGCCAAAAACATTCAGTACTTC.